Presented here are 24 T cell receptor beta chains from one specimen sequenced in a study of beta chain features in type 1 diabetes. Broader study findings: Shorter TCRB CDR3s, moderately but significantly so, marked every one of the four CD4+ subsets in Type 1 diabetes patients.

Every bit of the isolated RNA underwent reverse transcription, so sequencing read expressed TCRB transcripts. The protocol was immunoSEQ multiplex PCR, while the TCRdb copy is restricted to in-frame clones and leaves out a portion. The data contain a few hundred thousand clones, approximately 16% of them seen just once; the ten biggest clones take up roughly 0.08%. These TCRs are of unknown antigen specificity. Sample: naive CD4+ T cells from blood. All receptors derive from a man aged 25 to 45 with type 1 diabetes.

This clone was seen only a few times. The V gene is TRBV29-1, the J gene TRBJ2-7; TRBD1 aligns across 7 bases. The V and J ends lost 4 bases and 0 bases, in that order; junction bases with no gene match: 3. CDR3 size: 13 residues. In germline, CDR1 is SQVTM, CDR2 ANQGSEA. CDR3 DNA sequence: TGCAGCGTTGTACAGGGGTCCTCCTACGAGCAGTACTTC. Amino acids: CSVVQGSSYEQYF.

The genes are TRBV19 and TRBJ2-1; TRBD2 matches 10 bases. Germline CDR1 LNHDA, CDR2 SQIVND (reference sequence). The CDR3 is 15 amino acids. Trimming removed 10 bases from V and 4 bases from J; junction bases left unmatched: 10. The CDR3 region is CATRPGLASYNEQFF. CDR3 DNA: TGTGCCACCCGGCCGGGACTAGCGAGTTACAATGAGCAGTTCTTC.

Remarks on this clone: The same CDR3 is also encoded by other DNA sequences in this sample. The chain couples TRBV28 to TRBJ2-7; no definite D call. The CDR3 loop spans 12 amino acids. Between the trimmed V and J ends, which lost 3 bases and 3 bases, there was a span of 6 bases. The germline V gene encodes CDR1 MDHEN and CDR2 SYDVKM. The CDR3 spells CASSLKGYEQYF. The CDR3 DNA sequence: TGTGCCAGCAGTTTGAAAGGCTACGAGCAGTACTTC.

V usage is TRBV28 and J usage is TRBJ1-2; D unclear. The V and J ends lost 5 bases and 4 bases respectively, with 11 bases between them. The CDR3 consists of 13 residues. Germline V gene lookup returns CDR1 MDHEN and CDR2 SYDVKM. CDR3 nucleotides: TGTGCCAGCAGTCCCCCTCCATCCTATGGCTACACCTTC. It is translated as CASSPPPSYGYTF.

This clone has only one observation. The chain joins TRBV27 to TRBJ1-5; D unresolved. CDR3 length: 14 residues. V lost 6 bases to trimming and J lost 3 bases, with 12 bases between them. Germline V CDR1 and CDR2: MNHEY, SMNVEV (reference sequence). CDR3 sequence (DNA): TGTGCCAGCAGAAGTTTGGTTGACAATCAGCCCCAGCATTTT. Translated, it gives CASRSLVDNQPQHF.

This clone turned up a few times. The chain employs TRBV29-1 and TRBJ1-4; 9 bases fit TRBD1. Germline V gives CDR1 SQVTM, CDR2 ANQGSEA. CDR3 length equals 13 residues. The V segment lost 4 bases and the J segment 4 bases; nucleotides outside the gene matches: 1. This chain's CDR3 is CSVAGQGNEKLFF. In nucleotides, the CDR3 is TGCAGCGTTGCGGGACAGGGTAATGAAAAACTGTTTTTT.

The chain recombines TRBV19 with TRBJ2-7, with D perhaps matching TRBD1 (6 bases). CDR3 length equals 14 residues. The V end was cut by 6 bases, the J end by 4 bases, with 16 bases between. Germline V gene lookup returns CDR1 LNHDA and CDR2 SQIVND (reference sequence). The CDR3 region has the DNA TGTGCCAGTAGCCTACAGGGTGATAGTTACGAGCAGTACTTC. Translation gives CASSLQGDSYEQYF. The full variable domain, completed using reference TRBV19 and TRBJ2-7, is DGGITQSPKYLFRKEGQNVTLSCEQNLNHDAMYWYRQDPGQGLRLIYYSQIVNDFQKGDIAEGYSVSREKKESFPLTVTSAQKNPTAFYLCASSLQGDSYEQYFGPGTRLTVT.

V gene TRBV27 combines with J gene TRBJ2-1; TRBD1 aligns across 7 bases. The CDR3 covers 12 residues. The V gene's germline CDR1 is MNHEY and CDR2 SMNVEV (reference sequence). Trimming took 11 bases from V and 2 from J; bases not matched to a gene: 3. This CDR3 is CAFTGAYNEQFF. CDR3 bases: TGTGCCTTTACAGGGGCCTACAATGAGCAGTTCTTC.

This clone was counted between two and nine times. The CDR3 here is CASSTASRGEQFF. DNA of the CDR3: TGTGCCAGCAGCACGGCTAGCCGCGGTGAGCAGTTCTTC. V usage is TRBV11-3 and J usage is TRBJ2-1, with D possibly being TRBD2 (5 bases). Per the germline V gene, CDR1 is SGHNT and CDR2 is YENEEA. The CDR3 is 13 amino acids. Trimming cost V 5 bases and J 9 bases, with 14 bases left between them.

The chain has TRBV25-1 and TRBJ1-5; TRBD1 is a possible D gene (6 bases). The CDR3 consists of 15 residues. Germline CDR1 reads MGHDK; CDR2 reads SYGVNS. V was pared by 5 bases and J by 5 bases, with 16 bases between. Written as DNA, the CDR3 is TGTGCCAGCAGTCGAGGGTCAGGGGAGGATCAGCCCCAGCATTTT. Its translation: CASSRGSGEDQPQHF.

This clone has only a few counts. CDR3 sequence (DNA): TGTGCCAGCAGCAACGGGGTGCTCTACGAGCAGTACTTC. Translation gives CASSNGVLYEQYF. The gene calls are TRBV28 and TRBJ2-7; TRBD2 might be the D (5 bases). The CDR3 extends over 13 amino acids. Germline lookup yields CDR1 MDHEN and CDR2 SYDVKM. V was shortened by 6 bases and J by 3 bases, with 12 bases between the two germline ends. The full variable domain, with the rest looked up from reference TRBV28 and TRBJ2-7, is DVKVTQSSRYLVKRTGEKVFLECVQDMDHENMFWYRQDPGLGLRLIYFSYDVKMKEKGDIPEGYSVSREKKERFSLILESASTNQTSMYLCASSNGVLYEQYFGPGTRLTVT.

V and J are TRBV9 and TRBJ1-1; TRBD1 matches 8 bases. The CDR3 is 16 residues long. The ends lost 0 bases at V and 13 bases at J; junction bases unmatched: 17. The germline CDR1 and CDR2 sequences are SGDLS and YYNGEE. CDR3 nucleotides: TGTGCCAGCAGCGTAGTAGGCAGACCTGGACAGGGATTGGTTTTCTTT. It yields the protein CASSVVGRPGQGLVFF.

The J gene is TRBJ2-1, the V gene TRBV27, with D perhaps TRBD2 (5 bases). CDR3 length: 14 amino acids. Trimming removed 7 bases at V and 3 bases at J, with 13 bases between. From germline, CDR1 is MNHEY and CDR2 SMNVEV (reference sequence). In nucleotides, the CDR3 is TGTGCCAGCAAAGGGAGCCGAATCTACAATGAGCAGTTCTTC. Translation gives CASKGSRIYNEQFF.

The genes are TRBV6-1 and TRBJ2-5, with D possibly TRBD1 on 5 matching bases. This CDR3 comprises 13 residues. Germline CDR1 is MNHNS and CDR2 is SASEGT. The V end was cut by 6 bases, the J end by 1 base, with 9 bases between. CDR3 bases: TGTGCCAGCAGGATGACAGTCCAAGAGACCCAGTACTTC. Translated: CASRMTVQETQYF.

The V call is TRBV29-1, the J call TRBJ1-5; D not certain. Trimming removed 6 bases from V and 2 bases from J, with 11 bases in between. CDR1 and CDR2 (germline): SQVTM, ANQGSEA. The CDR3 extends over 13 amino acids. CDR3 nucleotides: TGCAGCGTCGCCTTCGGAGGCAATCAGCCCCAGCATTTT. Translating gives CSVAFGGNQPQHF.

The V call is TRBV15, the J call TRBJ2-1, with a possible D match to TRBD2 (5 bases). The CDR3 contains 16 residues. Germline lookup yields CDR1 LNHNV and CDR2 YYDKDF (reference sequence). The V and J ends lost 3 bases and 5 bases respectively, with 17 bases between them. CDR3 protein: CATSSGVGVGNNEQFF. DNA of the CDR3: TGTGCCACCAGCAGTGGAGTTGGGGTCGGGAACAATGAGCAGTTCTTC.

This clone was recorded a few times. J is TRBJ2-6 and V is TRBV9; perhaps TRBD1 as D (6 bases). Germline CDR1 reads SGDLS; CDR2 reads YYNGEE. The CDR3 covers 15 residues. The V end lost 2 bases, the J end lost 4 bases, and 10 bases lay between the germline ends. CDR3: CASSVTGTGANVLTF. CDR3 in DNA: TGTGCCAGCAGCGTCACAGGGACCGGGGCCAACGTCCTGACTTTC.

The chain couples TRBV7-9 to TRBJ1-5; possible D gene TRBD1, 5 bases. Trimming removed 3 bases from V and 3 bases from J, with 9 bases in between. CDR3 length: 14 amino acids. CDR1 and CDR2 from the germline V gene are SEHNR and FQNEAQ (reference sequence). The CDR3 reads CASSFGTLNQPQHF. In nucleotides, the CDR3 is TGTGCCAGCAGCTTTGGGACCCTCAATCAGCCCCAGCATTTT.

This chain links TRBV28 with TRBJ2-7; D gene unclear. Germline CDR1 MDHEN, CDR2 SYDVKM. V lost 2 bases to trimming and J lost 5 bases, with 7 bases between them. The CDR3 consists of 12 residues. The chain's CDR3 is CASSLIPHEQYF. CDR3 in DNA: TGTGCCAGCAGTTTAATTCCCCACGAGCAGTACTTC.

This clone was detected only a few times. The chain links TRBV29-1 to TRBJ2-5; TRBD2 is a possible D gene (5 bases). The V end was cut by 4 bases, the J end by 5 bases, with 17 bases between. The CDR3 has 14 residues. From germline, CDR1 is SQVTM and CDR2 ANQGSEA. CDR3 region: CSVVVGSRRETQYF. The CDR3, as DNA: TGCAGCGTTGTTGTTGGGAGCCGACGGGAGACCCAGTACTTC.

With respect to this clone: This same CDR3 is encoded by further DNA sequences in the sample. The chain combines TRBV29-1 with TRBJ1-1; 7 nucleotides align to TRBD1. Per germline, CDR1 SQVTM and CDR2 ANQGSEA. Trimming removed 6 bases from V and 1 base from J; junction bases left unmatched: 2. The CDR3 spans 12 residues. CDR3 bases: TGCAGCGTAAGACAGGGGAACACTGAAGCTTTCTTT. It specifies CSVRQGNTEAFF.

This clone was recorded a few times. The rearrangement links TRBV29-1 to TRBJ1-2; tentative D call: TRBD1 (5 bases). The CDR3 runs to 13 residues. Trimming took 8 bases from V and 8 from J, leaving 21 bases between them. Germline V gene data show CDR1 as SQVTM and CDR2 as ANQGSEA. For the CDR3, the DNA is TGCAGCACCAAGGGACGGACCACACCAGGCTACACCTTC. It specifies CSTKGRTTPGYTF. The full variable domain, its missing parts supplied by reference TRBV29-1 and TRBJ1-2, is SAVISQKPSRDICQRGTSLTIQCQVDSQVTMMFWYRQQPGQSLTLIATANQGSEATYESGFVIDKFPISRPNLTFSTLTVSNMSPEDSSIYLCSTKGRTTPGYTFGSGTRLTVV.

The chain couples TRBV7-2 to TRBJ2-7; the match to TRBD2 covers 9 bases. This CDR3 spans 14 amino acids. Germline CDR1 SGHTA, CDR2 FQGNSA. Losses at the gene ends were 6 bases for V and 6 bases for J; bases not matched to a gene: 9. The CDR3 loop reads CASRRPGLALEQYF. CDR3 sequence (DNA): TGTGCCAGCAGGAGGCCGGGACTAGCACTCGAGCAGTACTTC.

J is TRBJ2-6 and V is TRBV7-2; TRBD1 agrees at 10 bases. The CDR3 totals 19 residues. Germline V lookup: CDR1 SGHTA, CDR2 FQGNSA. The V and J ends lost 2 bases and 0 bases, in that order; junction bases with no gene match: 7. CDR3 nucleotide sequence: TGTGCCAGCAGCTTAAGTTGGGGACAGGGGAACTCTGGGGCCAACGTCCTGACTTTC. Residues: CASSLSWGQGNSGANVLTF.